Given below is one TCR beta chain in context. This entry is derived from a study of shared clonotypes between healthy human individuals. Germline V gives CDR1 SNHLY, CDR2 FYNNEI. Trimming took off 6 bases at V and 1 base at J, with 12 bases between the two ends. The CDR3 has 15 residues. Produced via immunoSEQ multiplex PCR; TCRdb's table is partial and in-frame only. The sample has some 2,400,000 clones, around 95% seen once. Donation came from healthy HIV-negative adults that had no recent acute infections or vaccinations. The rearrangement uses TRBV2 and TRBJ2-2, with D unresolved. This TCR came from a young man in good health. Sequenced material: naive CD4+ T cells sorted from blood. Indicated subset: CD45RA+ positively selected. CDR3: CASRGLWGNTGELFF. CDR3 coding DNA: TGTGCCAGCAGGGGCCTCTGGGGGAACACCGGGGAGCTGTTTTTT.